A selection of T cell receptor beta chains follows, all from one sample in a study of T-cell reconstitution after alpha-beta-depleted transplantation in children. Each CDR3 protein is one row after TCRdb ran MiXCR on the PCR reads. The sample yields about 540,000 distinct CDR3 sequences, about 18% seen once. The specimen comprised PBMCs from the stem cell graft donor, sampled from the stem cell graft. The origin of the receptors is a human donor who donated a stem cell graft to a child with acute lymphoblastic leukemia. CDR3s include the opening cysteine and the closing phenylalanine or tryptophan. The D gene is left open where the match is weak. Clone size is not always given. Where it is, it says once, few, many or a class for expanded clones.

V	J	D	size	DNA	CDR3
TRBV3-1	TRBJ1-1	.	.	TGTGCCAGCAGCCTTATGATTGACACTGAAGCTTTCTTT	CASSLMIDTEAFF
TRBV5-1	TRBJ2-7	.	few	TGCGCCAGCAGCCTGATGAGACAGGCTGTATCCTACGAGCAGTACTTC	CASSLMRQAVSYEQYF
TRBV27	TRBJ2-7	.	many	TGTGCCAGCAGGCTCCGGGGAAGCGAGCAGTACTTC	CASRLRGSEQYF
TRBV15	TRBJ2-1	TRBD2	.	TGTGCCACCAGCCCGCTTGGGAGGACTAGCGGACCCAAGGGCTCCTACAATGAGCAGTTCTTC	CATSPLGRTSGPKGSYNEQFF
TRBV6-1	TRBJ1-5	.	.	TGTGCCAGCAGCCCGAGGACAGTTGCGCGGATTCAGCCCCAGCATTTT	CASSPRTVARIQPQHF
TRBV27	TRBJ2-5	.	few	TGTGCCAGCTTACCCCGGGCCAGGCTAGGAGAGACCCAGTACTTC	CASLPRARLGETQYF
TRBV7-2	TRBJ2-7	.	.	TGTGCCAGCAGCCACCAGGGTCACCGGGGTAAGCAGTACTTC	CASSHQGHRGKQYF
TRBV5-8	TRBJ2-7	.	few	TGTGCCAGCAGCTTAATGGGTGTATCCTACGAGCAGTACTTC	CASSLMGVSYEQYF
TRBV3-1	TRBJ2-7	.	few	TGTGCCAGCAGCGTAGATCTCGAGCAGTACTTC	CASSVDLEQYF
TRBV14	TRBJ2-1	.	.	TGTGCCAGCAGCCAAGTAACGGGAATCCATTGGAAGTTCTTC	CASSQVTGIHWKFF
TRBV5-6	TRBJ2-7	TRBD2	.	TGTGCCAGCAGCTTGCCGGGAGGGATATTCCGACCACTCTACGAGCAGTACTTC	CASSLPGGIFRPLYEQYF
TRBV21-1	TRBJ2-7	.	few	TGTGCCAGCCGCAGGACAGGTTGCTCCTACGAGCAGTACTTC	CASRRTGCSYEQYF
TRBV9	TRBJ2-6	TRBD1	.	TGTGCCAGCAGCGTAGACCCTCATGACAGGGCTGGGGCCAACGTCCTGACTTTC	CASSVDPHDRAGANVLTF
TRBV12-3/TRBV12-4	TRBJ2-1	TRBD2	.	TGTGCCAGCAGTTTGGGGCGGGAGAGGAATGAGCAGTTCTTC	CASSLGRERNEQFF
TRBV7-9	TRBJ2-2	.	.	TGTGCCAGGAACAGGGTCGGAACCGGGGAGCTGTTTTTT	CARNRVGTGELFF
TRBV27	TRBJ2-7	.	.	TGTGCCAGCATTTTCGGAGGGCTCGAGCAGTACTTC	CASIFGGLEQYF
TRBV28	TRBJ2-7	TRBD2	few	TGTGCCAGCATCTTTACCGGACTAGGTTCCTACGAGCAGTACTTC	CASIFTGLGSYEQYF
TRBV6-1	TRBJ1-1	TRBD1	.	TGTGCCAGCAAACGCAGGGGGGAGACTGAAGCTTTCTTT	CASKRRGETEAFF
TRBV4-1	TRBJ2-1	TRBD2	.	TGCGCCAGCAGCCAAGTCACGACTAGCGGGAGGGGTGAGCAGTTCTTC	CASSQVTTSGRGEQFF
TRBV9	TRBJ2-3	.	.	TGTGCCAGCAGCGTAGAAGCAGATACGCAGTATTTT	CASSVEADTQYF
TRBV5-1	TRBJ1-6	.	.	TGCGCCAGCAGCTTGGCAGAGGCGGGTTCACCCCTCCACTTT	CASSLAEAGSPLHF
TRBV29-1	TRBJ2-5	.	many	TGCAGCGTTGACAGCGGTTCGGAGACCCAGTACTTC	CSVDSGSETQYF
TRBV4-1	TRBJ2-1	.	.	TGCGCCAGCAGCCAAGATCATGGGTTCGATGAGCAGTTCTTC	CASSQDHGFDEQFF
TRBV27	TRBJ2-1	.	.	TGTGCCAGCAGTGGAACCCCTAGCTCCTACAATGAGCAGTTCTTC	CASSGTPSSYNEQFF
TRBV30	TRBJ2-3	TRBD1	.	TGTGCCTGGAGTGCGACAGGGGCCGACACAGATACGCAGTATTTT	CAWSATGADTDTQYF
TRBV20-1	TRBJ2-3	.	.	TGCAGTGCTAGATCTGCGTCTTTTGGCACAGATACGCAGTATTTT	CSARSASFGTDTQYF
TRBV27	TRBJ2-7	.	few	TGTGCCAGCAGTTTATTGGGTCAACTCTACGAGCAGTACTTC	CASSLLGQLYEQYF
TRBV19	TRBJ1-2	TRBD1	.	TGTGCCAGTATGCAGGGGGCTCCCTCCCCTAACTATGGCTACACCTTC	CASMQGAPSPNYGYTF
TRBV15	TRBJ2-5	.	few	TGTGCCACCAGCAGAGAGGGGTACGCTAATCAGTACTTC	CATSREGYANQYF
TRBV20-1	TRBJ2-2	TRBD2	few	TGCAGTGCTAGAGATCGACTAGCGGGGAACACCGGGGAGCTGTTTTTT	CSARDRLAGNTGELFF
TRBV6-6	TRBJ1-1	.	.	TGTGTCTCAGGAGGGGGTGGGAACACTGAAGCTTTCTTT	CVSGGGGNTEAFF
TRBV7-3	TRBJ2-1	.	.	TGTGCCAGCAGCTTAACGGGATTCAGTGGGGATGAGCAGTTCTTC	CASSLTGFSGDEQFF
TRBV29-1	TRBJ2-7	.	few	TGCAGCGTGGCTGGGGGCGGCTACGAGCAGTACTTC	CSVAGGGYEQYF
TRBV18	TRBJ1-3	.	.	TGTGCCAGCTCACCGACTTCTCGGGTCTTGGGAAACACCATATATTTT	CASSPTSRVLGNTIYF
TRBV9	TRBJ2-1	.	.	TGTGCCAGCAGCGCCAGGAGGGCCTCGAACAATGAGCAGTTCTTC	CASSARRASNNEQFF
TRBV6-1	TRBJ2-7	.	.	TGTGCCAGCAGTGAAGCGCGGGGAGCCTACGAGCAGTACTTC	CASSEARGAYEQYF
TRBV27	TRBJ2-1	TRBD2	.	TGTGCCAGCAGTCCCCGGGCGGGAGATATCTACAATGAGCAGTTCTTC	CASSPRAGDIYNEQFF
TRBV4-1	TRBJ1-4	TRBD1	.	TGCGCCAGCAGCCTACGACAGGGCGGCGAAAAACTGTTTTTT	CASSLRQGGEKLFF
TRBV5-5	TRBJ1-5	.	few	TGTGCCAGCAGCTTGGAAGACCGGCGGGCTCAGCCCCAGCATTTT	CASSLEDRRAQPQHF
TRBV7-6	TRBJ1-3	TRBD1	few	TGTGCCAGCAGCGCCAGGACAGGGTCTGGAAACACCATATATTTT	CASSARTGSGNTIYF
TRBV5-1	TRBJ2-1	TRBD2	few	TGCGCCAGCAGCTTGGTTGGCGGGAGGGCCGGTATTGAGCAGTTCTTC	CASSLVGGRAGIEQFF
TRBV27	TRBJ1-1	TRBD1	few	TGTGCCAGCAGTCTAGGAAGGGGGACAGGATTAAACACTGAAGCTTTCTTT	CASSLGRGTGLNTEAFF
TRBV25-1	TRBJ2-7	.	.	TGTGCCAGCAGTGACCCCCGGGTCCCTACCGGCGAGCAGTACTTC	CASSDPRVPTGEQYF
TRBV12-3/TRBV12-4	TRBJ2-2	TRBD1	.	TGTGCCAGCAGTTGGGGTACAGGGGGCGCGGGCACCGGGGAGCTGTTTTTT	CASSWGTGGAGTGELFF
TRBV7-2	TRBJ1-5	.	few	TGTGCCAGCAGCGCCTCGAGTGGGCGGAATCAGCCCCAGCATTTT	CASSASSGRNQPQHF
TRBV6-5	TRBJ2-2	TRBD2	many	TGTGCCAGCAGCAGGACTAGCGGGAGTGGGACCGGGGAGCTGTTTTTT	CASSRTSGSGTGELFF
TRBV12-3/TRBV12-4	TRBJ2-1	TRBD2	.	TGTGCCAGCAGTTTATGGCTAGCGGGAGGTGGGGAGAGGTTCTTC	CASSLWLAGGGERFF